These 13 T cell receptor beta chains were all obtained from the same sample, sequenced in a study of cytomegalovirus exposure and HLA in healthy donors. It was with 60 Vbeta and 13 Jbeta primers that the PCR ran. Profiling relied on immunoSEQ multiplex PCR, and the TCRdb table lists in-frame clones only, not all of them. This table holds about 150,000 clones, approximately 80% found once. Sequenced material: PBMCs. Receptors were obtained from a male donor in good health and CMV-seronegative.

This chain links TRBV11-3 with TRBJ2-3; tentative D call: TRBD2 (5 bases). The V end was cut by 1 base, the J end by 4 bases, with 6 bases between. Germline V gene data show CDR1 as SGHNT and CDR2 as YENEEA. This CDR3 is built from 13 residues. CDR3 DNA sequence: TGTGCCAGCAGCTTAGGGAGGTCAGATACGCAGTATTTT. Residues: CASSLGRSDTQYF.

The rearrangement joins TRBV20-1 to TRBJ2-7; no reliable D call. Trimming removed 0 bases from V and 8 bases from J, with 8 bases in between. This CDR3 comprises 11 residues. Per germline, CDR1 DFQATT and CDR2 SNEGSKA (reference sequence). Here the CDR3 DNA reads TGCAGTGCTAGAGATCAAGAGAAGCAGTACTTC. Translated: CSARDQEKQYF.

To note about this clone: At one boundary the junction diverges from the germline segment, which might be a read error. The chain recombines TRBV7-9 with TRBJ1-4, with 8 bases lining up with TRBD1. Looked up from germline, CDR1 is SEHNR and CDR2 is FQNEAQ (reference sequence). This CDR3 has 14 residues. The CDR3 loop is CSSSGQGHTGELFF. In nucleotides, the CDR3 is TGTTCCAGCAGCGGACAGGGCCACACCGGGGAACTGTTTTTT.

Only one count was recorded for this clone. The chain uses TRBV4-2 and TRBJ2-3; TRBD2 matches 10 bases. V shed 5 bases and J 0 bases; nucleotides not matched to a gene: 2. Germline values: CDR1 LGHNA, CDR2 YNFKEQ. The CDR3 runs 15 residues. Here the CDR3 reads CASSNSGGSTDTQYF. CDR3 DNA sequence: TGTGCCAGCAGCAATAGCGGGGGGAGCACAGATACGCAGTATTTT.

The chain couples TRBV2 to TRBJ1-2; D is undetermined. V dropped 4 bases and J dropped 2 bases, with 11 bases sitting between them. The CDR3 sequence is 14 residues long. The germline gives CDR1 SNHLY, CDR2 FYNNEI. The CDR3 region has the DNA TGTGCCAGCAGTGCGAGGGAGGCCAACTATGGCTACACCTTC. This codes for CASSAREANYGYTF.

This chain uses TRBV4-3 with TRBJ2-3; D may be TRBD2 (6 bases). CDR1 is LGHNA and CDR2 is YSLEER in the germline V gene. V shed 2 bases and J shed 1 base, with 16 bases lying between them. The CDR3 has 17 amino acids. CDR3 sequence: CASSQYGGGGGTDTQYF. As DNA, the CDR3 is TGCGCCAGCAGCCAATACGGGGGTGGAGGGGGCACAGATACGCAGTATTTT.

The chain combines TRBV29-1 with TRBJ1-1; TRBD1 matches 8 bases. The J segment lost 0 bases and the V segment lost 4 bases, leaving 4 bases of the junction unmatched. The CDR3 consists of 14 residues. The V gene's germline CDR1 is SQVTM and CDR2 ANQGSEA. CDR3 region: CSVARTGLNTEAFF. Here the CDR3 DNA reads TGCAGCGTTGCCAGGACAGGGTTGAACACTGAAGCTTTCTTT.

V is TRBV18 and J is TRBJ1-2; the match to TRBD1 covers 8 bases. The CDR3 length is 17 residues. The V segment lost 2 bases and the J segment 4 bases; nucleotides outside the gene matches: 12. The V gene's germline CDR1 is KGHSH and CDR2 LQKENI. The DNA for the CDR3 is TGTGCCAGCTCACCAACCCGGACTCAGGGGGCGGGCTATGGCTACACCTTC. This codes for CASSPTRTQGAGYGYTF.

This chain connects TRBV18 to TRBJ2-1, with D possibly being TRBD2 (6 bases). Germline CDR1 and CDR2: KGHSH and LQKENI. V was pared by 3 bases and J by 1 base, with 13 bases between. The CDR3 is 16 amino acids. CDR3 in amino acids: CASSPQEGHSYNEQFF. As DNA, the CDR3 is TGTGCCAGCTCACCTCAGGAGGGCCATTCCTACAATGAGCAGTTCTTC. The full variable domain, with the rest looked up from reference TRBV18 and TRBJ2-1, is NAGVMQNPRHLVRRRGQEARLRCSPMKGHSHVYWYRQLPEEGLKFMVYLQKENIIDESGMPKERFSAEFPKEGPSILRIQQVVRGDSAAYFCASSPQEGHSYNEQFFGPGTRLTVL.

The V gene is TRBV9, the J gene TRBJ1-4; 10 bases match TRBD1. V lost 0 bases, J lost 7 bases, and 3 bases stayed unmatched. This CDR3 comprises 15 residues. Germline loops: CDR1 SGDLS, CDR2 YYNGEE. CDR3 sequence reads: CASSVVGTGVEKLFF. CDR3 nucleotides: TGTGCCAGCAGCGTAGTCGGGACAGGGGTTGAAAAACTGTTTTTT.

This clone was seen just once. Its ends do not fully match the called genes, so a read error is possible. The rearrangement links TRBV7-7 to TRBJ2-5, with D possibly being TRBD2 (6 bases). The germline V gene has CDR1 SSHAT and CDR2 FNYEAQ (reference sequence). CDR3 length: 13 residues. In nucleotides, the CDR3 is TGTGCTAGCAGCCGGGGGAACCAAGAGACCCAGTACTTC. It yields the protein CASSRGNQETQYF.

CDR3 sequence: CASSQGGQVQETQYF. The CDR3 DNA reads TGTGCCAGCAGCCAAGGAGGACAAGTCCAAGAGACCCAGTACTTC. This chain links TRBV4-2 with TRBJ2-5, with a tentative D call TRBD1 (5 bases). Trimming took 1 base from V and 1 from J, leaving 10 bases between them. The CDR3 length is 15 residues. The V gene's germline CDR1 is LGHNA and CDR2 YNFKEQ.

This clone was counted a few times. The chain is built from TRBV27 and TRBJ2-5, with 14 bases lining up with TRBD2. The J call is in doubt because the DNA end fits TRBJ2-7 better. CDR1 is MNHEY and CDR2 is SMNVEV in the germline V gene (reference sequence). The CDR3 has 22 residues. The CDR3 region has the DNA TGTGCCAGCAGTAGGGGGACTAGCGGGAGTCATAATTTTCTTTCATCCTACTACGAGCAGTACTTC. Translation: CASSRGTSGSHNFLSSYYEQYF.